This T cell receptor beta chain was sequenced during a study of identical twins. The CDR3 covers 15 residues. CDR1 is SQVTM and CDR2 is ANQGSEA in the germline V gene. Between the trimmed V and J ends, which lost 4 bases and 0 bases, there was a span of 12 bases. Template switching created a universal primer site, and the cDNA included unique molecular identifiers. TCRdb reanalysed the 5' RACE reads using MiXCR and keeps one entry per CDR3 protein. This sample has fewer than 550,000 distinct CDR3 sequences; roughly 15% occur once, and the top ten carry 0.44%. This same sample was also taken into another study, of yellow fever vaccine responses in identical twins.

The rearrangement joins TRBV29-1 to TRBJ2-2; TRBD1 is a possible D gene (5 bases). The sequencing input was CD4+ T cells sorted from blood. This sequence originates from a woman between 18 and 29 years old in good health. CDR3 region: CSVGPDSSNTGELFF. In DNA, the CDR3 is TGCAGCGTTGGTCCTGACAGTTCGAACACCGGGGAGCTGTTTTTT.